Following are 30 T cell receptor beta chains from one sample sequenced in a study of glioma-infiltrating T cells after dendritic cell vaccination. Data came from immunoSEQ multiplex PCR; TCRdb stores just in-frame clones and leaves some out. This table holds 100,000 or so clones, 90% found once. The time point was: after dendritic cell vaccination, including at tumor progression/relapse. The sample here was blood, taken after dendritic cell vaccination. The receptors derive from a human donor with glioblastoma.

V usage is TRBV2 and J usage is TRBJ2-1, with a tentative D call TRBD1 (6 bases). The V and J ends lost 1 base and 0 bases respectively, with 7 bases between them. Germline CDR1 is SNHLY and CDR2 is FYNNEI. The CDR3 extends over 15 amino acids. DNA of the CDR3: TGTGCCAGCAGTGAAGAGGGGGACTCCTACAATGAGCAGTTCTTC. The encoded protein is CASSEEGDSYNEQFF. The full variable domain, its missing parts supplied by reference TRBV2 and TRBJ2-1, is EPEVTQTPSHQVTQMGQEVILRCVPISNHLYFYWYRQILGQKVEFLVSFYNNEISEKSEIFDDQFSVERPDGSNFTLKIRSTKLEDSAMYFCASSEEGDSYNEQFFGPGTRLTVL.

V is TRBV2 and J is TRBJ2-2, with TRBD1 identical over 7 bases. This CDR3 region has 15 residues. The trim removed 7 bases at V and 3 bases at J, leaving 8 bases unmatched. CDR1 and CDR2 (germline): SNHLY, FYNNEI. The CDR3 sequence is CASNLETGHTGELFF. The CDR3 DNA is TGTGCCAGCAATCTGGAGACAGGGCACACCGGGGAGCTGTTTTTT.

The chain is built from TRBV2 and TRBJ2-2; 11 nucleotides match TRBD2. This CDR3 is 15 amino acids long. In germline, CDR1 is SNHLY, CDR2 FYNNEI. The J segment lost 6 bases and the V segment lost 7 bases, leaving 7 bases of the junction unmatched. The CDR3 nucleotides are TGTGCCAGCACCCTGACTAGCGGGGTCGCCGGGGAGCTGTTTTTT. Protein sequence: CASTLTSGVAGELFF.

The gene calls are TRBV18 and TRBJ1-5; TRBD1 matches 9 bases. Trimming at V came to 6 bases and at J to 5 bases, leaving 5 bases not matched to a gene. Germline assignment: CDR1 KGHSH and CDR2 LQKENI. The CDR3 covers 14 residues. The CDR3 spells CASSEQGAYQPQHF. Here the CDR3 DNA reads TGTGCCAGCTCGGAACAGGGGGCGTATCAGCCCCAGCATTTT.

The V gene is TRBV28, the J gene TRBJ2-1, with TRBD2 as a possible D gene (6 bases). Germline V gives CDR1 MDHEN, CDR2 SYDVKM. The CDR3 consists of 15 residues. Trimming shortened V by 7 bases and J by 0 bases, and 13 bases separated the two germline ends. The CDR3 DNA follows: TGTGCCAGCATTCAAGGAGGGAGCTCCTACAATGAGCAGTTCTTC. Its translation is CASIQGGSSYNEQFF. Filled out from reference TRBV28 and TRBJ2-1, the complete variable domain reads DVKVTQSSRYLVKRTGEKVFLECVQDMDHENMFWYRQDPGLGLRLIYFSYDVKMKEKGDIPEGYSVSREKKERFSLILESASTNQTSMYLCASIQGGSSYNEQFFGPGTRLTVL.

V and J are TRBV27 and TRBJ2-2, with D unclear. V lost 4 bases and J lost 4, with 7 bases in between. There are 13 residues in the CDR3. CDR1 MNHEY and CDR2 SMNVEV come from the germline V gene (reference sequence). This CDR3 reads CASSYLFTGELFF. As DNA, the CDR3 is TGTGCCAGCAGTTACCTATTCACCGGGGAGCTGTTTTTT.

The genes are TRBV30 and TRBJ1-1, with 8 bases identical to TRBD1. Germline loops: CDR1 GTSNPN, CDR2 SVGIG (reference sequence). Trimming took 7 bases from V and 0 from J; bases not matched to a gene: 7. The CDR3 length is 14 residues. The DNA for the CDR3 is TGTGCCTCAAGACAGGGGATATTGAACACTGAAGCTTTCTTT. Residues: CASRQGILNTEAFF.

The J gene is TRBJ2-7, the V gene TRBV6-6, with 8 bases matching TRBD2. V trimming: 5 bases; J trimming: 3 bases; junction bases outside the gene matches: 6. The CDR3 consists of 14 residues. Per germline, CDR1 MNHNY and CDR2 SVGAGI (reference sequence). CDR3 DNA sequence: TGTGCCAGCAGTACGGGGGGGCCTCACTACGAGCAGTACTTC. Protein product: CASSTGGPHYEQYF.

A word on this clone: The same CDR3 is also encoded by other DNA sequences in this sample. This rearrangement joins TRBV5-1 to TRBJ2-7; no firm D call. Trimming took off 0 bases at V and 2 bases at J, with 6 bases between the two ends. Germline CDR1 SGHRS, CDR2 YFSETQ. The CDR3 runs 13 residues. CDR3 bases: TGCGCCAGCAGCTTGGGGGCCGCCTACGAGCAGTACTTC. Its translation is CASSLGAAYEQYF.

The V call is TRBV11-3, the J call TRBJ2-7; the match to TRBD1 covers 12 bases. Losses at the gene ends were 0 bases for V and 3 bases for J; bases not matched to a gene: 9. Looked up from germline, CDR1 is SGHNT and CDR2 is YENEEA. This CDR3 has 18 residues. CDR3 sequence: CASSLDLGGQGAFYEQYF. In DNA form, the CDR3 reads TGTGCCAGCAGCTTAGATTTGGGGGGACAGGGGGCGTTCTACGAGCAGTACTTC.

This clone is a singleton in its sample. This rearrangement joins TRBV6-5 to TRBJ1-1; possibly TRBD1 for D (5 bases). Germline assignment: CDR1 MNHEY and CDR2 SVGAGI. V was pared by 0 bases and J by 4 bases, with 9 bases between. The CDR3 contains 14 residues. The CDR3 region is CASSYSRGGTEAFF. CDR3 in DNA: TGTGCCAGCAGTTACTCACGGGGGGGCACTGAAGCTTTCTTT.

In its sample, this clone was seen a few times. The CDR3 reads CASSGELSRSYGYTF. The CDR3 DNA follows: TGTGCCAGCAGCGGAGAATTAAGCCGGAGTTACGGCTACACCTTC. V is TRBV5-4 and J is TRBJ1-2, with D unclear. The germline CDR1 and CDR2 sequences are SGHNT and YYREEE (reference sequence). V was cut by 4 bases and J by 8 bases, with 21 bases left in between. This CDR3 region has 15 residues.

This chain's CDR3 is CASSLGAGPYGYTF. The CDR3 DNA reads TGTGCCAGCAGCTTAGGGGCAGGGCCCTATGGCTACACCTTC. The chain links TRBV7-2 to TRBJ1-2; tentatively, D is TRBD1 (5 bases). The germline V and J ends were trimmed by 1 base and 4 bases, with 10 bases remaining between them. The germline V gene encodes CDR1 SGHTA and CDR2 FQGNSA. This CDR3 region has 14 residues. Supplemented by reference TRBV7-2 and TRBJ1-2, the full variable domain reads GAGVSQSPSNKVTEKGKDVELRCDPISGHTALYWYRQSLGQGLEFLIYFQGNSAPDKSGLPSDRFSAERTGGSVSTLTIQRTQQEDSAVYLCASSLGAGPYGYTFGSGTRLTVV.

The rearrangement joins TRBV2 to TRBJ1-1; D remains unclear. The V end lost 2 bases, the J end lost 4 bases, and 11 bases lay between the germline ends. The CDR3 spans 14 residues. CDR1 and CDR2 (germline): SNHLY, FYNNEI. CDR3 sequence (DNA): TGTGCCAGCAGTGAAATCCGGGAGATCACTGAAGCTTTCTTT. Translated: CASSEIREITEAFF.

This clone has just one count. V gene TRBV29-1 combines with J gene TRBJ1-2, with D perhaps matching TRBD1 (5 bases). CDR1 SQVTM and CDR2 ANQGSEA come from the germline V gene. The CDR3 has 13 amino acids. V lost 7 bases and J 7 bases, leaving 19 bases between the germline ends. The chain's CDR3 is CSAAGRGFGGYTF. For the CDR3, the DNA is TGCAGCGCCGCCGGTCGGGGGTTTGGTGGCTACACCTTC. The full variable domain, in which reference TRBV29-1 and TRBJ1-2 provide the parts outside the CDR3, is SAVISQKPSRDICQRGTSLTIQCQVDSQVTMMFWYRQQPGQSLTLIATANQGSEATYESGFVIDKFPISRPNLTFSTLTVSNMSPEDSSIYLCSAAGRGFGGYTFGSGTRLTVV.

The CDR3 bases are TGCAGCGCCGGGACTAACGGCGGGGAGCTGTTTTTT. This codes for CSAGTNGGELFF. The V gene is TRBV29-1, the J gene TRBJ2-2; 7 bases are shared with TRBD2. V shed 7 bases and J 7 bases; nucleotides not matched to a gene: 6. Germline-derived CDR1 and CDR2 are SQVTM and ANQGSEA. The CDR3 spans 12 residues.

V and J are TRBV27 and TRBJ2-7; 9 positions agree with TRBD2. With 3 bases clipped from V and 3 bases from J, the junction kept 0 bases outside the gene matches. The CDR3 spans 13 residues. Germline loops: CDR1 MNHEY, CDR2 SMNVEV (reference sequence). CDR3 coding DNA: TGTGCCAGCAGTTTTAGCGGGAGCTACGAGCAGTACTTC. It specifies CASSFSGSYEQYF.

In the case of this clone: The same CDR3 also results from other DNA sequences found in this sample. The rearrangement uses TRBV9 and TRBJ1-1, with TRBD1 identical over 7 bases. With V trimmed by 0 bases and J by 1 base, 3 bases remained unmatched. Germline-derived CDR1 and CDR2 are SGDLS and YYNGEE. The length of the CDR3 is 15 residues. This CDR3 reads CASSVDAGGNTEAFF. The CDR3 bases are TGTGCCAGCAGCGTAGACGCAGGGGGGAACACTGAAGCTTTCTTT.

V is TRBV28 and J is TRBJ1-3, with 10 bases aligning to TRBD1. V dropped 6 bases and J dropped 3; count of bases not matched to a gene: 8. Germline V CDR1 and CDR2: MDHEN, SYDVKM. The CDR3 has 16 amino acids. This CDR3 reads CASRKSGTGVGNTIYF. CDR3 DNA sequence: TGTGCCAGCAGAAAGTCCGGGACAGGGGTTGGAAACACCATATATTTT.

Turning to this clone: The same CDR3 arises from other DNA sequences in this sample as well. The chain carries TRBV5-1 and TRBJ1-6, with D unresolved. Germline V gene sequence: CDR1 SGHRS, CDR2 YFSETQ. The CDR3 has 13 amino acids. The germline V and J ends were trimmed by 0 bases and 13 bases, with 11 bases remaining between them. Here the CDR3 DNA reads TGCGCCAGCAGCTTGGAACTGGGAGCCCCCCTCCACTTT. Protein sequence: CASSLELGAPLHF. The full variable domain, completed using reference TRBV5-1 and TRBJ1-6, is KAGVTQTPRYLIKTRGQQVTLSCSPISGHRSVSWYQQTPGQGLQFLFEYFSETQRNKGNFPGRFSGRQFSNSRSEMNVSTLELGDSALYLCASSLELGAPLHFGNGTRLTVT.

The rearrangement uses TRBV6-1 and TRBJ1-1; D may be TRBD1 (6 bases). The CDR3 extends over 13 amino acids. V gave up 4 bases and J gave up 7 bases, with 13 bases separating them. Germline V lookup: CDR1 MNHNS, CDR2 SASEGT. The CDR3 DNA reads TGTGCCAGCAGTGGGCAAGGGGGGGGTGAAGCTTTCTTT. Translating it yields CASSGQGGGEAFF.

This clone has only one observation. The CDR3 loop is CASSLEAGIYGYTF. The DNA for the CDR3 is TGCGCCAGCAGCTTGGAGGCAGGGATCTATGGCTACACCTTC. This chain links TRBV5-1 with TRBJ1-2, with D maybe TRBD1 (5 bases). In germline, CDR1 is SGHRS, CDR2 YFSETQ. Trimming removed 0 bases from V and 4 bases from J, with 10 bases in between. CDR3 size: 14 residues. Complete variable domain (other parts from reference TRBV5-1 and TRBJ1-2): KAGVTQTPRYLIKTRGQQVTLSCSPISGHRSVSWYQQTPGQGLQFLFEYFSETQRNKGNFPGRFSGRQFSNSRSEMNVSTLELGDSALYLCASSLEAGIYGYTFGSGTRLTVV.

This clone came up once. The J gene is TRBJ1-5, the V gene TRBV14, with D possibly matching TRBD1 (6 bases). The CDR3 spans 16 residues. The V end lost 5 bases, the J end lost 0 bases, and 14 bases lay between the germline ends. The germline gives CDR1 SGHDN, CDR2 FVKESK. The DNA for the CDR3 is TGTGCCAGCAGCTCCCGGACAGCTTATAGCAATCAGCCCCAGCATTTT. This translates into CASSSRTAYSNQPQHF. The entire variable domain, with the rest obtained from reference TRBV14 and TRBJ1-5, is as follows: EAGVTQFPSHSVIEKGQTVTLRCDPISGHDNLYWYRRVMGKEIKFLLHFVKESKQDESGMPNNRFLAERTGGTYSTLKVQPAELEDSGVYFCASSSRTAYSNQPQHFGDGTRLSIL.

The chain is built from TRBV7-8 and TRBJ2-3; D possibly corresponds to TRBD1 (6 bases). V was clipped by 4 bases and J by 2 bases, with 16 bases between them. The germline V gene has CDR1 SGHVS and CDR2 FQNEAQ. The CDR3 is made up of 16 amino acids. The CDR3 sequence: CASSSLDRQLTDTQYF. The DNA for the CDR3 is TGTGCCAGCAGCTCGCTAGACAGGCAACTCACAGATACGCAGTATTTT.

In its sample, this clone was seen once. The V and J genes are TRBV28 and TRBJ2-7, with 7 bases lining up with TRBD1. This CDR3 has 13 amino acids. Germline V lookup: CDR1 MDHEN, CDR2 SYDVKM. V was pared by 6 bases and J by 2 bases, with 4 bases of the junction left unmatched. Written as DNA, the CDR3 is TGTGCCAGCAGGGGGGACAGTCCCTACGAGCAGTACTTC. It specifies CASRGDSPYEQYF. The complete variable domain, with remaining parts taken from reference TRBV28 and TRBJ2-7, reads DVKVTQSSRYLVKRTGEKVFLECVQDMDHENMFWYRQDPGLGLRLIYFSYDVKMKEKGDIPEGYSVSREKKERFSLILESASTNQTSMYLCASRGDSPYEQYFGPGTRLTVT.

This chain joins TRBV30 and TRBJ2-2; 12 bases are shared with TRBD2. The V gene's germline CDR1 is GTSNPN and CDR2 SVGIG (reference sequence). With V trimmed by 0 bases and J by 3 bases, 8 bases remained unmatched. The CDR3 sequence is 18 residues long. The CDR3 region has the DNA TGTGCCTGGAGTGTACGGCCTAGCGGGGGGGCCTACACCGGGGAGCTGTTTTTT. It yields the protein CAWSVRPSGGAYTGELFF. Combining the CDR3 with reference TRBV30 and TRBJ2-2 gives the whole variable domain SQTIHQWPATLVQPVGSPLSLECTVEGTSNPNLYWYRQAAGRGLQLLFYSVGIGQISSEVPQNLSASRPQDRQFILSSKKLLLSDSGFYLCAWSVRPSGGAYTGELFFGEGSRLTVL.

The chain employs TRBV12-1 and TRBJ1-5; TRBD1 is taken as the D call from the table, unchecked against the DNA. TRBV12-1 is a recognized pseudogene. The CDR3 totals 16 residues. CDR3 region: CASSKHQPGCNQPQHF. DNA for the CDR3: TGTGCCAGCAGCAAACACCAGCCAGGGTGCAATCAGCCCCAGCATTTT.

The chain is built from TRBV12-5 and TRBJ2-2; weak D call: TRBD2 (7 bases). The length of the CDR3 is 15 residues. The V end lost 1 base, the J end lost 7 bases, and 13 bases lay between the germline ends. The germline gives CDR1 LGHNT, CDR2 FRNRAP. CDR3 residues: CASGLEGGASGELFF. CDR3 in DNA: TGTGCTAGTGGTTTGGAGGGGGGGGCGAGCGGGGAGCTGTTTTTT.

This clone has just a few counts. V gene TRBV5-1 combines with J gene TRBJ1-4, with D perhaps TRBD1 (6 bases). Germline values: CDR1 SGHRS, CDR2 YFSETQ. CDR3 length: 13 residues. Trimming stripped 0 bases from V and 8 bases from J, with 8 bases between. The CDR3 DNA reads TGCGCCAGCAGCTTGGAGGGGGAGGAAAAACTGTTTTTT. It encodes CASSLEGEEKLFF.

Comment on this clone: An end of the junction does not agree with germline; a read error may underlie this. The chain is built from TRBV7-6 and TRBJ1-1; 7 bases fit TRBD1. Germline CDR1 is SGHVS and CDR2 is FNYEAQ. The CDR3 has 16 residues. CDR3 in amino acids: CASRAGGTGVVTEALF. CDR3 coding DNA: TGTGCCAGCAGGGCAGGGGGGACTGGGGTGGTCACTGAAGCTCTCTTT.